This TCR beta chain was observed in a study of identical twins. The study, taken as a whole, reports: Conclusions were drawn cross-sectionally by statistical analysis, without following the same donors.

TCRdb reanalysed the 5' RACE reads using MiXCR and keeps one entry per CDR3 protein. This sample has about 900,000 distinct CDR3 sequences, with approximately 13% found just once. This clonotype was counted a few times. Its antigen is undetermined. There are 15 residues in the CDR3. The germline V gene encodes CDR1 SGDLS and CDR2 YYNGEE. V was pared by 1 base and J by 4 bases, with 4 bases of the junction left unmatched. A further study also used this sample, focusing on yellow fever vaccine responses in identical twins.

The origin of this receptor is a woman aged 18-35 years in good health. The chain has TRBV9 and TRBJ2-2; TRBD1 aligns across 7 bases. Material: PBMCs. CDR3 in DNA: TGTGCCAGCAGCGTACAGGGGGTCGGCACCGGGGAGCTGTTTTTT. Encoded protein: CASSVQGVGTGELFF.